This TCR beta chain was obtained from a study of quantifying T cell responses using KT2 cells. The overall study: cDNA was made from DNase-treated RNA using alpha and beta constant primers.

General study findings and limits: Detection of KT2 sequences held at the lowest tested level, about one cell per 100,000 PBMC.

Trimming pared 8 bases from V and 4 bases from J, leaving 14 bases between. The germline V gene has CDR1 SGHNT and CDR2 YENEEA. The CDR3 totals 13 residues. A single-stranded UMI oligo with SP2 sequence was ligated to cDNA 3' ends. An equimolar mix of RC1.1 and RC1.2 primed the beta chain across TRBC1 and TRBC2. Separate processing of TCR alpha and beta chains began at the second PCR. TCRdb reanalysed the UMI-ligation and nested PCR reads using MiXCR and keeps one entry per CDR3 protein. The sample has approximately 43,000 distinct CDR3 sequences, over 15% seen once. In its sample, this clonotype was seen a few times. The antigen remains unidentified. The sample is PBMC spiked with counted cells of clone KT2.

The TCR comes from a human donor. Sample: PBMCs spiked with cells of the T cell clone KT2. The gene calls are TRBV11-3 and TRBJ1-1, with D possibly matching TRBD1 (5 bases). CDR3 sequence reads: CASRPGTGTEAFF. CDR3 DNA sequence: TGTGCCAGCCGCCCCGGGACGGGCACTGAAGCTTTCTTT.